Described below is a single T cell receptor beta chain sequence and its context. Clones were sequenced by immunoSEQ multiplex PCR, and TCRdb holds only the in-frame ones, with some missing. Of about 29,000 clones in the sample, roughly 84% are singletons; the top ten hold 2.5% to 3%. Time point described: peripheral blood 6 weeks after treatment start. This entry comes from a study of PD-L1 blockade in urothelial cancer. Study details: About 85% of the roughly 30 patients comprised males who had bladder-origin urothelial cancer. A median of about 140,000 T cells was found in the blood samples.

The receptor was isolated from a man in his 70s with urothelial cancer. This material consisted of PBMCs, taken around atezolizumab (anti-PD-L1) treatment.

The CDR3 loop reads CASSPIRSGGGETQYF. The DNA for the CDR3 is TGTGCCAGCAGCCCCATAAGGAGCGGGGGGGGAGAGACCCAGTACTTC. This chain connects TRBV7-8 to TRBJ2-5, with TRBD2 matching over 10 bases. J lost 4 bases, V lost 5 bases, and 10 bases had no gene match. The CDR3 length is 16 residues. CDR1 is SGHVS and CDR2 is FQNEAQ in the germline V gene. The full variable domain, completed using reference TRBV7-8 and TRBJ2-5, is GAGVSQSPRYKVAKRGQDVALRCDPISGHVSLFWYQQALGQGPEFLTYFQNEAQLDKSGLPSDRFFAERPEGSVSTLKIQRTQQEDSAVYLCASSPIRSGGGETQYFGPGTRLLVL.